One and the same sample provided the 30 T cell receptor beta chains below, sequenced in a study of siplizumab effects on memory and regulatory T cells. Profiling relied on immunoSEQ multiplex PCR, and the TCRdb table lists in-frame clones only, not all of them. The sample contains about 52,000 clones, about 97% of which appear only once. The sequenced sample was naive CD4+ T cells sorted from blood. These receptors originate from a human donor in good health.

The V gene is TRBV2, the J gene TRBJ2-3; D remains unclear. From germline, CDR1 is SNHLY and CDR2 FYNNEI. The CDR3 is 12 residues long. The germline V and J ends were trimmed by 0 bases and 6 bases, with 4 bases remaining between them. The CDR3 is CASSEARDTQYF. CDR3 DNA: TGTGCCAGCAGTGAAGCGCGTGATACGCAGTATTTT.

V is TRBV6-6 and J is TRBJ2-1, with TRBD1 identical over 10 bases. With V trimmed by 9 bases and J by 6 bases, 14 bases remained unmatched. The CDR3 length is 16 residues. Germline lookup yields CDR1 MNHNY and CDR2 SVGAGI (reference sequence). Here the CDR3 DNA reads TGTGCCAGTAGTAGACCCCGGGACAGGGGTGGCAATGAGCAGTTCTTC. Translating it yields CASSRPRDRGGNEQFF.

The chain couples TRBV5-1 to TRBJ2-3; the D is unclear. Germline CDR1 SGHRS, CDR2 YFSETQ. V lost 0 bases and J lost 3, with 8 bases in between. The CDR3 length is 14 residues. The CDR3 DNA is TGCGCCAGCAGCTTGGGGCGGATTACAGATACGCAGTATTTT. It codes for CASSLGRITDTQYF. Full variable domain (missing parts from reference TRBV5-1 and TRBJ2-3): KAGVTQTPRYLIKTRGQQVTLSCSPISGHRSVSWYQQTPGQGLQFLFEYFSETQRNKGNFPGRFSGRQFSNSRSEMNVSTLELGDSALYLCASSLGRITDTQYFGPGTRLTVL.

The CDR3 coding sequence is TGTGCCAGCAGCCCGACAGGGGTTAATTCACCCCTCCACTTT. It yields the protein CASSPTGVNSPLHF. The rearrangement uses TRBV7-3 and TRBJ1-6, with TRBD1 matching 8 bases. The CDR3 spans 14 residues. Germline lookup yields CDR1 SGHTA and CDR2 FQGTGA. With 5 bases clipped from V and 6 bases from J, the junction kept 3 bases outside the gene matches.

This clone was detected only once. In DNA form, the CDR3 reads TGCAGTGCGAAGGGACCTCGGCTGCAGTACTTC. Its translation is CSAKGPRLQYF. The chain links TRBV20-1 to TRBJ2-7, with D perhaps TRBD1 or TRBD2 (5 bases each). The germline V and J ends were trimmed by 6 bases and 9 bases, with 15 bases remaining between them. This CDR3 spans 11 amino acids. CDR1 and CDR2 (germline): DFQATT, SNEGSKA (reference sequence).

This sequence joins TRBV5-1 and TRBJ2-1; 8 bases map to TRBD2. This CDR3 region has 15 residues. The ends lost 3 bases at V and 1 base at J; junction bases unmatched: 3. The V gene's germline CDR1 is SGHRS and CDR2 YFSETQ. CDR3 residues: CASSSLAGSYNEQFF. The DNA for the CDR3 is TGCGCCAGCAGCTCGCTAGCGGGTTCCTACAATGAGCAGTTCTTC.

CDR3 sequence: CASSLASASGRKTQYF. CDR3 nucleotide sequence: TGTGCCAGCAGCTTAGCGTCCGCTAGCGGGAGAAAGACCCAGTACTTC. This chain links TRBV7-9 with TRBJ2-5, with TRBD2 identical over 10 bases. The CDR3 has 16 amino acids. Germline V gives CDR1 SEHNR, CDR2 FQNEAQ (reference sequence). The junction had 7 bases not matched to a gene; V was cut back by 0 bases and J by 6 bases.

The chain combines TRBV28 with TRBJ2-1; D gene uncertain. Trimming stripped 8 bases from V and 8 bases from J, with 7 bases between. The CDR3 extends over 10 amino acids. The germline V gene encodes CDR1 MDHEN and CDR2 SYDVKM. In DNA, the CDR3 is TGTGCCAGCTCCGTCCATGAGCAGTTCTTC. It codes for CASSVHEQFF.

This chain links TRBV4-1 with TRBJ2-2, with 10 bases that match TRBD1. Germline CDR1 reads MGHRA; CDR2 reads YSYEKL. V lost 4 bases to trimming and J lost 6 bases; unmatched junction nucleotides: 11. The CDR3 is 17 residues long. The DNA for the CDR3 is TGCGCCAGCAGCCTTTCTCGGACAGGGGGATCCCCCGGGGAGCTGTTTTTT. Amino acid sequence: CASSLSRTGGSPGELFF.

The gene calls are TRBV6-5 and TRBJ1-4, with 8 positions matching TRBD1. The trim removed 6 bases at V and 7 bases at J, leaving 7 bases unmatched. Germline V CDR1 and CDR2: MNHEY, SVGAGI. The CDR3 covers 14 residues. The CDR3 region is CASRARGRREKLFF. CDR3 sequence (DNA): TGTGCCAGCAGGGCCAGGGGGCGTCGTGAAAAACTGTTTTTT.

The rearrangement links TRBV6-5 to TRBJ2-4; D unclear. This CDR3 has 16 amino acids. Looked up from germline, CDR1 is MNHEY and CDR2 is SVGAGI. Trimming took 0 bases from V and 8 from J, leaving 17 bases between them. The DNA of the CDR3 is TGTGCCAGCAGTTACTCGGACCCGTCCCGGAGACACATTCAGTACTTC. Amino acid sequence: CASSYSDPSRRHIQYF.

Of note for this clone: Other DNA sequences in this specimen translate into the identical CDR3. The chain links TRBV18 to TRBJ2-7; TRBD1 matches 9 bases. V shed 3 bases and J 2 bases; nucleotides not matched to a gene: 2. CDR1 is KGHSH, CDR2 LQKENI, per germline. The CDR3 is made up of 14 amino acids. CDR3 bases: TGTGCCAGCTCACCGGGACAGGGACCCTACGAGCAGTACTTC. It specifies CASSPGQGPYEQYF.

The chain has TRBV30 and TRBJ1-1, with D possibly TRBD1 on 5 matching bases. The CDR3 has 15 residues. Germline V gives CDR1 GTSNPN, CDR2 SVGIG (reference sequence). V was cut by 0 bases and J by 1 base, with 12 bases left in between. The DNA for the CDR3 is TGTGCCTGGAGTGTACTGGGGGTGGGGAACACTGAAGCTTTCTTT. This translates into CAWSVLGVGNTEAFF.

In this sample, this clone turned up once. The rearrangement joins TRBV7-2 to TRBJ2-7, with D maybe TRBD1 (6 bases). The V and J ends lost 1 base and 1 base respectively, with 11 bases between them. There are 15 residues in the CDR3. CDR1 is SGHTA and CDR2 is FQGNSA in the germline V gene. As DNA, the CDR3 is TGTGCCAGCAGCTTAGAGGCCGGGACATCCTACGAGCAGTACTTC. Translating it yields CASSLEAGTSYEQYF.

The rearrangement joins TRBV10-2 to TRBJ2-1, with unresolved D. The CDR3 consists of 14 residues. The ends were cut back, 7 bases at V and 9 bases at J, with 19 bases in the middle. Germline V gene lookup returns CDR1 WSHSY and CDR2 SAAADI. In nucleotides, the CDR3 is TGCGCCAGCACGTCGGCACATCCACACGGTGAGCAGTTCTTC. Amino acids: CASTSAHPHGEQFF.

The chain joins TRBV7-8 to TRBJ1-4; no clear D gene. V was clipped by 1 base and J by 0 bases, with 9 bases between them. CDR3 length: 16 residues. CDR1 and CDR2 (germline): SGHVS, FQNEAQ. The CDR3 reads CASSLGALTTNEKLFF. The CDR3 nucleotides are TGTGCCAGCAGCTTAGGGGCCCTAACAACTAATGAAAAACTGTTTTTT.

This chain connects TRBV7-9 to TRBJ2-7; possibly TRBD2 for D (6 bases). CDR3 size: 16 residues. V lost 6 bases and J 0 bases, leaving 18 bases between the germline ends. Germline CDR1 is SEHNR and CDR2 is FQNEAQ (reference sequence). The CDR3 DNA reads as TGTGCCAGCAGTTTTTCCGGAGGGGTTGGCTCCTACGAGCAGTACTTC. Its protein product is CASSFSGGVGSYEQYF.

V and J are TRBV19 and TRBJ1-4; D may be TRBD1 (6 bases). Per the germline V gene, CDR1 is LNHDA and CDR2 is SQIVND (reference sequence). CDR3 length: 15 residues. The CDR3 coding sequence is TGTGCTAGCAGTAGGGGGGGGACATCGAGTGAAAAACTGTTTTTT. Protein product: CASSRGGTSSEKLFF.

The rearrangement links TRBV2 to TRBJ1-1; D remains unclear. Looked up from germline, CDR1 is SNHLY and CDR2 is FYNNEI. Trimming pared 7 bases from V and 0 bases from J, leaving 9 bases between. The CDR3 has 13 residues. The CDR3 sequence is CASMPPLNTEAFF. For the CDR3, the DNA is TGTGCCAGCATGCCACCCTTGAACACTGAAGCTTTCTTT.

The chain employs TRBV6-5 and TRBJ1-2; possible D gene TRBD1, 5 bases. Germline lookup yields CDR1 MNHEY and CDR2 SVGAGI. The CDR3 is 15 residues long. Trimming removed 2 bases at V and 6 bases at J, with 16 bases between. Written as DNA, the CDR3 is TGTGCCAGCAGTTACCACGACAGCACTTTTGATGGCTACACCTTC. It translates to CASSYHDSTFDGYTF.

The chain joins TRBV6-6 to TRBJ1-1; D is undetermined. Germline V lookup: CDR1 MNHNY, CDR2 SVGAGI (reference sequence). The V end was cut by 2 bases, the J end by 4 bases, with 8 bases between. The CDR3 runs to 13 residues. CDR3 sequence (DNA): TGTGCCAGCAGTTACGTCGAGGGCACTGAAGCTTTCTTT. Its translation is CASSYVEGTEAFF.

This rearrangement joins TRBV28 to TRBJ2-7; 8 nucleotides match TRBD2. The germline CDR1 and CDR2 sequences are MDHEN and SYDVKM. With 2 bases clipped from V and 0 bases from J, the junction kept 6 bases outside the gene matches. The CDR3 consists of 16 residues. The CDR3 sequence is CASSLTPTSVSYEQYF. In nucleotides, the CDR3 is TGTGCCAGCAGTTTAACCCCGACTAGCGTCTCCTACGAGCAGTACTTC. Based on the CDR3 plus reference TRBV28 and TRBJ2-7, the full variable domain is DVKVTQSSRYLVKRTGEKVFLECVQDMDHENMFWYRQDPGLGLRLIYFSYDVKMKEKGDIPEGYSVSREKKERFSLILESASTNQTSMYLCASSLTPTSVSYEQYFGPGTRLTVT.

For the CDR3, the DNA is TGTGCCACCAGCGGGTTAGCGGGAGGAGCGGGAACAGATACGCAGTATTTT. Its translation: CATSGLAGGAGTDTQYF. The V and J genes are TRBV15 and TRBJ2-3, with 10 positions matching TRBD2. The CDR3 length is 17 residues. Unmatched junction bases numbered 11, after V lost 5 bases and J lost 3 bases. Germline-derived CDR1 and CDR2 are LNHNV and YYDKDF (reference sequence).

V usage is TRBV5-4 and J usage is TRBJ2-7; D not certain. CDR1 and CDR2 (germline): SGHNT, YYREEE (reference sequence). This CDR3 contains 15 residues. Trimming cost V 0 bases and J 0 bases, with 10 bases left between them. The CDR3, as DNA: TGTGCCAGCAGCTTGGTTCAGGCCTTCTCCTACGAGCAGTACTTC. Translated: CASSLVQAFSYEQYF. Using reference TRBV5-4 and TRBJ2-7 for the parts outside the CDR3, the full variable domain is ETGVTQSPTHLIKTRGQQVTLRCSSQSGHNTVSWYQQALGQGPQFIFQYYREEENGRGNFPPRFSGLQFPNYSSELNVNALELDDSALYLCASSLVQAFSYEQYFGPGTRLTVT.

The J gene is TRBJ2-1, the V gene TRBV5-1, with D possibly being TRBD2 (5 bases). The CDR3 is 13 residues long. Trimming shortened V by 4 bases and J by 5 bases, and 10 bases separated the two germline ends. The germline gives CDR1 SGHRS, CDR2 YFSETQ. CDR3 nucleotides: TGCGCCAGCAGCCAGGTCGGGGACAATGAGCAGTTCTTC. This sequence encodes CASSQVGDNEQFF.

The CDR3 loop reads CASSRGQGAYEQYF. The DNA of the CDR3 is TGTGCCAGCAGCAGGGGTCAGGGTGCCTACGAGCAGTACTTC. The chain joins TRBV7-9 to TRBJ2-7; a weak D match, TRBD1 (5 bases). The germline V gene encodes CDR1 SEHNR and CDR2 FQNEAQ (reference sequence). V lost 5 bases and J 2 bases, leaving 13 bases between the germline ends. CDR3 length equals 14 residues.

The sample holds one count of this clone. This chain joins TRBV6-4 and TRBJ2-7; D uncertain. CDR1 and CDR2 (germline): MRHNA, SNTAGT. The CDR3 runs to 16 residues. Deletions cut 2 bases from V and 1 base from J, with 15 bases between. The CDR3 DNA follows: TGTGCCAGCAGTGACGCCGAAAGGGCCGCATCCTACGAGCAGTACTTC. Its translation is CASSDAERAASYEQYF.

The CDR3 is CASSEAGSSGANVLTF. CDR3 coding DNA: TGTGCCAGCAGTGAGGCAGGAAGCTCTGGGGCCAACGTCCTGACTTTC. The rearrangement joins TRBV2 to TRBJ2-6; D not certain. Germline CDR1 is SNHLY and CDR2 is FYNNEI. The CDR3 totals 16 residues. V lost 3 bases and J 0 bases, leaving 9 bases between the germline ends.

The chain's CDR3 is CASSLRTTSGRSTDTQYF. In DNA, the CDR3 is TGTGCCAGCAGCCTCAGAACCACTAGCGGGCGTAGCACAGATACGCAGTATTTT. The rearrangement links TRBV9 to TRBJ2-3, with 9 bases that match TRBD2. V lost 4 bases and J lost 0; bases outside the gene matches: 12. This CDR3 is built from 18 residues. Germline V gives CDR1 SGDLS, CDR2 YYNGEE.

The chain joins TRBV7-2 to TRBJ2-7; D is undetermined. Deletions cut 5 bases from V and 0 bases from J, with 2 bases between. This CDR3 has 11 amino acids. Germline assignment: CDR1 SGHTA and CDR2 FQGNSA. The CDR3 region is CASSASYEQYF. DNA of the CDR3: TGTGCCAGCAGCGCCTCCTACGAGCAGTACTTC.